This T cell receptor beta chain was profiled in a study of technical replicates of blood from a handful of donors. Profiling relied on immunoSEQ multiplex PCR, and the TCRdb table lists in-frame clones only, not all of them. The sample includes around 76,000 clones, 95% to 98% seen only once; the top ten take over 0.2%. V dropped 7 bases and J dropped 1; count of bases not matched to a gene: 9. The CDR3 runs 15 residues. Germline V gene lookup returns CDR1 LNHDA and CDR2 SQIVND (reference sequence). This clonotype was sampled from a human donor in good health. Material for sequencing was T cells isolated from PBMCs. The chain is built from TRBV19 and TRBJ1-2, with 7 bases matching TRBD1. The CDR3 region is CASIPSGGNNYGYTF. The CDR3 nucleotides are TGTGCCAGTATCCCCTCAGGGGGTAATAACTATGGCTACACCTTC.